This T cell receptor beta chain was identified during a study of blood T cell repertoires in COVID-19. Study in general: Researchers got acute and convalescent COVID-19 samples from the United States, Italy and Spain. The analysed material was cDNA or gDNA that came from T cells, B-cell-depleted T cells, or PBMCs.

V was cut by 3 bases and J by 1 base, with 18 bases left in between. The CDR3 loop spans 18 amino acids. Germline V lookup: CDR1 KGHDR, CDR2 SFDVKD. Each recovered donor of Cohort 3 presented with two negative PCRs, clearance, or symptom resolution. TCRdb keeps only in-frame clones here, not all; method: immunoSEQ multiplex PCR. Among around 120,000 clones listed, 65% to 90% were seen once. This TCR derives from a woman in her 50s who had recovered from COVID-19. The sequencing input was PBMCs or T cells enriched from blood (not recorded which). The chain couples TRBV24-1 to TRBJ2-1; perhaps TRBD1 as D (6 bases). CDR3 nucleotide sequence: TGTGCCACCAGTGATAACCCCGGACAGCCTGGATCCTACAATGAGCAGTTCTTC. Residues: CATSDNPGQPGSYNEQFF.